These 14 T cell receptor beta chains came from one sample sequenced in a study of CD8 T cells in Susac syndrome (dated by TCRdb to the late 2010s). Receptor libraries were prepared by the immunoSEQ multiplex PCR assay. RNA was extracted using the RNeasy kit, and roughly 0.5 to 1 microgram was reverse transcribed with random hexamers. TCRdb trimmed the raw reads at Q25, called clones with MiXCR and kept productive beta chains. Each entry is one CDR3 protein sequence, shown with its most common DNA and genes. Recorded for this sample are 150,000 to 200,000 distinct CDR3 sequences; just under 95% of them occurred a single time. The ten largest clones capture less than 0.2% of the sample. Material for sequencing was CD8+ T cells from PBMCs. Every receptor here comes from a human donor with Susac syndrome.

The V call is TRBV2, the J call TRBJ1-5; D ambiguous. CDR3 length: 14 residues. The germline V gene encodes CDR1 SNHLY and CDR2 FYNNEI. The V end lost 10 bases, the J end lost 1 base, and 14 bases lay between the germline ends. The CDR3 nucleotides are TGTGCCACCACGGCGGGAGGAAGCAATCAGCCCCAGCATTTT. Translated, it gives CATTAGGSNQPQHF. The entire variable domain, with the rest obtained from reference TRBV2 and TRBJ1-5, is as follows: EPEVTQTPSHQVTQMGQEVILRCVPISNHLYFYWYRQILGQKVEFLVSFYNNEISEKSEIFDDQFSVERPDGSNFTLKIRSTKLEDSAMYFCATTAGGSNQPQHFGDGTRLSIL.

The chain carries TRBV6-5 and TRBJ2-1, with TRBD2 matching 9 bases. The junction had 9 bases not matched to a gene; V was cut back by 6 bases and J by 6 bases. This CDR3 contains 15 residues. The germline gives CDR1 MNHEY, CDR2 SVGAGI. The CDR3 here is CASSYERGAGNEQFF. The DNA of the CDR3 is TGTGCCAGCAGCTACGAGCGGGGGGCAGGCAATGAGCAGTTCTTC.

The V and J genes are TRBV5-6 and TRBJ2-7; 8 bases are shared with TRBD2. CDR3 length: 16 residues. Germline loops: CDR1 SGHDT, CDR2 YYEEEE. V was clipped by 4 bases and J by 0 bases; unmatched bases: 9. DNA of the CDR3: TGTGCCAGCAGCGTGGTCGGGAGGGCAGCCTCCTACGAGCAGTACTTC. This gives the protein CASSVVGRAASYEQYF.

This rearrangement joins TRBV6-5 to TRBJ1-6, with D uncertain. The CDR3 is made up of 13 amino acids. With 4 bases removed from V and 10 bases from J, the gap between germline ends came to 11 bases. Germline lookup yields CDR1 MNHEY and CDR2 SVGAGI. The CDR3 is CASSLASGSPLHF. Here the CDR3 DNA reads TGTGCCAGCAGTTTAGCTTCGGGATCACCCCTCCACTTT.

This clonotype came up once. The J gene is TRBJ2-5, the V gene TRBV7-6; D ambiguous. V lost 1 base and J 5 bases, leaving 17 bases between the germline ends. This CDR3 contains 16 residues. Germline CDR1 is SGHVS and CDR2 is FNYEAQ. The CDR3 reads CASSLVQFDGRETQYF. In nucleotides, the CDR3 is TGTGCCAGCAGCTTAGTCCAATTCGACGGGCGGGAGACCCAGTACTTC.

This clonotype has just one count. The V call is TRBV6-5, the J call TRBJ1-5; tentative D call: TRBD1 (6 bases). Per the germline V gene, CDR1 is MNHEY and CDR2 is SVGAGI. Trimming took 5 bases from V and 7 from J, leaving 12 bases between them. The CDR3 length is 13 residues. The CDR3 DNA sequence: TGTGCCAGCAGTACAGGGTTGGACCAGCCCCAGCATTTT. Its translation: CASSTGLDQPQHF.

This clonotype was detected only once. The V gene is TRBV20-1, the J gene TRBJ2-1; TRBD2 matches 10 bases. Trimming removed 6 bases from V and 4 bases from J; junction bases left unmatched: 12. Per germline, CDR1 DFQATT and CDR2 SNEGSKA (reference sequence). The CDR3 has 16 amino acids. CDR3 in DNA: TGCAGTGCCCTAAGAGCCGGGACTAGCGAATACAATGAGCAGTTCTTC. This encodes CSALRAGTSEYNEQFF.

This chain uses TRBV7-3 with TRBJ2-5; 12 positions agree with TRBD2. CDR1 is SGHTA, CDR2 FQGTGA, per germline. The CDR3 runs to 14 residues. V lost 5 bases and J lost 5; bases outside the gene matches: 3. CDR3 coding DNA: TGTGCCAGCAGCCAAGGACTAGCGGGGGAGACCCAGTACTTC. Protein: CASSQGLAGETQYF.

The CDR3 is CASSLSRFTGASYGYTF. The CDR3 bases are TGTGCCAGCTCACTCTCCAGATTCACAGGGGCAAGCTATGGCTACACCTTC. The V gene is TRBV18, the J gene TRBJ1-2; TRBD1 agrees at 7 bases. V lost 4 bases and J lost 4; bases outside the gene matches: 15. The V gene's germline CDR1 is KGHSH and CDR2 LQKENI. CDR3 size: 17 residues.

This rearrangement joins TRBV23-1 to TRBJ2-1; D perhaps matches TRBD1 (5 bases). TRBV23-1 is an ORF, and what it does is uncertain. The germline V and J ends were trimmed by 2 bases and 6 bases, with 8 bases remaining between them. The CDR3 is 13 amino acids. The CDR3 protein is CASSQQGANEQFF. CDR3 bases: TGCGCCAGCAGTCAACAAGGGGCCAATGAGCAGTTCTTC.

The chain carries TRBV13 and TRBJ2-5; D possibly matches TRBD1 or TRBD2 (5 bases each). Trimming cost V 3 bases and J 5 bases, with 13 bases left between them. The CDR3 length is 14 residues. Germline-derived CDR1 and CDR2 are PRHDT and FYEKMQ (reference sequence). CDR3 sequence: CASSLGRQQETQYF. DNA of the CDR3: TGTGCCAGCAGCTTGGGACGCCAGCAGGAGACCCAGTACTTC.

The chain joins TRBV5-6 to TRBJ2-1; possibly TRBD1 for D (5 bases). This CDR3 has 16 residues. V lost 0 bases to trimming and J lost 1 base, with 11 bases between them. Germline V gene sequence: CDR1 SGHDT, CDR2 YYEEEE. The CDR3 spells CASSLGDSPSYNEQFF. The CDR3 bases are TGTGCCAGCAGCTTGGGCGACAGTCCATCCTACAATGAGCAGTTCTTC. Together with reference TRBV5-6 and TRBJ2-1, the CDR3 gives the full variable domain: DAGVTQSPTHLIKTRGQQVTLRCSPKSGHDTVSWYQQALGQGPQFIFQYYEEEERQRGNFPDRFSGHQFPNYSSELNVNALLLGDSALYLCASSLGDSPSYNEQFFGPGTRLTVL.

The chain carries TRBV28 and TRBJ2-5; TRBD2 aligns across 7 bases. CDR1 MDHEN and CDR2 SYDVKM come from the germline V gene. With 2 bases clipped from V and 2 bases from J, the junction kept 5 bases outside the gene matches. This CDR3 has 15 amino acids. The CDR3 is CASSLGTSVQETQYF. The CDR3 region has the DNA TGTGCCAGCAGTTTAGGTACTAGCGTACAAGAGACCCAGTACTTC.

The gene calls are TRBV6-1 and TRBJ2-7, with D maybe TRBD1 (6 bases). The CDR3 contains 15 residues. Looked up from germline, CDR1 is MNHNS and CDR2 is SASEGT. V shed 4 bases and J shed 2 bases, with 15 bases lying between them. CDR3 in amino acids: CASSAGVWPTYEQYF. CDR3 DNA sequence: TGTGCCAGCAGTGCAGGGGTTTGGCCCACCTACGAGCAGTACTTC.